The sequence of this TCR beta chain was determined in a study of cytomegalovirus exposure and HLA in healthy donors. 60 Vbeta and 13 Jbeta primers were used in PCR. Profiling relied on immunoSEQ multiplex PCR, and the TCRdb table lists in-frame clones only, not all of them. The sample has roughly 120,000 clones; 50% to 65% are singletons. Points from the study as a whole: As a later analysis showed, a missense DCLRE1C variant was linked to trimming of TCR beta V- and J-genes. A later analysis found that most CMV-associated TCR beta chains appeared HLA-restricted. TCR beta V segments were, for the most part, productive about 87% or about 30% of the time in an earlier analysis.

This CDR3 has 17 residues. A remark on this clone: Its specificity is unknown.

The sample consisted of PBMCs. The sequence came from a woman in her forties in good health and CMV-seropositive. The chain links TRBV21-1 to TRBJ1-6; TRBD1, as called in the table, went unchecked against the DNA. TRBV21-1 is deemed a pseudogene. The CDR3 spells CASNIRGDRQYNSPLHF. The CDR3 DNA is TGTGCCAGCAACATTAGGGGGGACAGACAATATAATTCACCCCTCCACTTT.